These 17 T cell receptor beta chains share one sample of origin, sequenced in a study of cytomegalovirus exposure and HLA in healthy donors. The PCR used 60 Vbeta and 13 Jbeta primers. Measured with immunoSEQ multiplex PCR; TCRdb has only the in-frame clones, and not every one. Counted here are fewer than 110,000 clones, 65% to 85% occurring once; the ten biggest clones make up roughly 10%. Sequenced material: PBMCs. The receptors come from a man aged 50 to 60 in good health and CMV-seronegative.

The CDR3 is CAIELAGPIGQFF. The CDR3, as DNA: TGTGCAATCGAGCTAGCGGGCCCCATTGGGCAGTTCTTC. The chain carries TRBV30 and TRBJ2-1; 8 nucleotides align to TRBD2. Germline-derived CDR1 and CDR2 are GTSNPN and SVGIG (reference sequence). This CDR3 has 13 amino acids.

This clone was seen only a few times. This chain joins TRBV6-1 and TRBJ1-1, with D tentatively TRBD1 (5 bases). Looked up from germline, CDR1 is MNHNS and CDR2 is SASEGT. V shed 2 bases and J shed 1 base, with 5 bases lying between them. The length of the CDR3 is 13 residues. The CDR3 nucleotides are TGTGCCAGCAGTGAACAGGGGAACACTGAAGCTTTCTTT. As protein: CASSEQGNTEAFF.

The table lists this clone with a few counts. The genes are TRBV6-1 and TRBJ2-1; no clear D gene. Trimming cost V 6 bases and J 1 base, with 7 bases left between them. The CDR3 is made up of 13 amino acids. CDR1 and CDR2 from the germline V gene are MNHNS and SASEGT. CDR3 nucleotide sequence: TGTGCCAGCAGATGGCAGTCCTACAATGAGCAGTTCTTC. Translation gives CASRWQSYNEQFF.

As for this clone: One end of the junction does not line up with germline, which may come from a read error. This chain connects TRBV7-9 to TRBJ2-7; tentative D call: TRBD2 (5 bases). The V gene's germline CDR1 is SEHNR and CDR2 FQNEAQ (reference sequence). The CDR3 has 14 amino acids. The CDR3 is CSSSFRTDGDEQYF. In DNA form, the CDR3 reads TGTTCCAGCAGCTTCAGGACTGATGGAGACGAGCAGTACTTC.

DNA for the CDR3: TGCGCCAGCAGCTTGGGACAGAGTCAAGAGACCCAGTACTTC. Protein: CASSLGQSQETQYF. The V gene is TRBV5-1, the J gene TRBJ2-5; possible D gene TRBD1, 5 bases. Deletions cut 0 bases from V and 2 bases from J, with 8 bases between. Germline V gene lookup returns CDR1 SGHRS and CDR2 YFSETQ. The CDR3 has 14 residues.

About this clone: Different DNA sequences within this sample yield the same CDR3. The chain uses TRBV7-3 and TRBJ2-1; D possibly corresponds to TRBD2 (5 bases). CDR1 SGHTA and CDR2 FQGTGA come from the germline V gene. The CDR3 length is 13 residues. The V gene lost 5 bases and the J gene lost 7 bases, with 12 bases spanning the gap. The CDR3 region has the DNA TGTGCCAGCAGCCGAGACTATCGGAATGAGCAGTTCTTC. Protein: CASSRDYRNEQFF.

The chain combines TRBV11-3 with TRBJ2-3; D gene ambiguous. This CDR3 has 14 residues. Trimming took off 6 bases at V and 0 bases at J, with 10 bases between the two ends. CDR1 and CDR2 from the germline V gene are SGHNT and YENEEA. CDR3 coding DNA: TGTGCCAGCAGTCTAGGCCCCAGCACAGATACGCAGTATTTT. Amino acid sequence: CASSLGPSTDTQYF.

The chain has TRBV19 and TRBJ1-1; 10 positions match TRBD1. This CDR3 contains 13 residues. The ends lost 9 bases at V and 11 bases at J; junction bases unmatched: 12. Germline V gene data show CDR1 as LNHDA and CDR2 as SQIVND (reference sequence). In DNA form, the CDR3 reads TGTGCCAGCGGTTCGGGACAGGGGAGCGGTGCTTTCTTT. Translated, it gives CASGSGQGSGAFF.

CDR3 sequence reads: CASGAGLAGGPSQFF. For the CDR3, the DNA is TGTGCCAGCGGGGCAGGGCTAGCGGGGGGCCCTTCTCAGTTCTTC. The chain employs TRBV28 and TRBJ2-1, with 11 bases identical to TRBD2. The CDR3 has 15 residues. Germline V gives CDR1 MDHEN, CDR2 SYDVKM. The ends lost 8 bases at V and 13 bases at J; junction bases unmatched: 16. Based on the CDR3 plus reference TRBV28 and TRBJ2-1, the full variable domain is DVKVTQSSRYLVKRTGEKVFLECVQDMDHENMFWYRQDPGLGLRLIYFSYDVKMKEKGDIPEGYSVSREKKERFSLILESASTNQTSMYLCASGAGLAGGPSQFFGPGTRLTVL.

The rearrangement joins TRBV25-1 to TRBJ1-2, with D hard to call. The CDR3 length is 13 residues. Germline V CDR1 and CDR2: MGHDK, SYGVNS. With 8 bases removed from V and 6 bases from J, the gap between germline ends came to 16 bases. The CDR3 region is CASQYSWADGYTF. The CDR3 DNA reads TGTGCCAGCCAATATTCCTGGGCAGATGGCTACACCTTC.

This clone was counted once. The chain is built from TRBV7-9 and TRBJ2-5, with TRBD1 identical over 10 bases. The CDR3 is 14 amino acids. V lost 5 bases to trimming and J lost 3 bases; unmatched junction nucleotides: 3. Germline loops: CDR1 SEHNR, CDR2 FQNEAQ (reference sequence). Here the CDR3 DNA reads TGTGCCAGCAGCCTGGACAGGGGGGAAGAGACCCAGTACTTC. It yields the protein CASSLDRGEETQYF.

V usage is TRBV9 and J usage is TRBJ2-3; 8 nucleotides agree with TRBD2. Germline V CDR1 and CDR2: SGDLS, YYNGEE. The CDR3 sequence is 15 residues long. V was clipped by 0 bases and J by 11 bases; unmatched bases: 11. The CDR3, as DNA: TGTGCCAGCAGCGTAGAAGGGAGCGGGAGTGCTCAGCAGTATTTT. This translates into CASSVEGSGSAQQYF.

V is TRBV28 and J is TRBJ2-5; D not resolved. The J call is uncertain, as TRBJ2-7 better fits the DNA end. Germline CDR1 and CDR2: MDHEN and SYDVKM. The CDR3 is made up of 13 amino acids. In DNA form, the CDR3 reads TGTGCCAGCAGTTTCGGTCGCTCCTACGAGCAGTACTTC. It is translated as CASSFGRSYEQYF.

The chain recombines TRBV5-1 with TRBJ2-7, with TRBD2 matching 12 bases. V lost 4 bases and J lost 3; bases outside the gene matches: 5. Per the germline V gene, CDR1 is SGHRS and CDR2 is YFSETQ. CDR3 length: 15 amino acids. The CDR3, as DNA: TGCGCCAGCAGCCAGCGGACTAGCGGGGACTACGAGCAGTACTTC. It is translated as CASSQRTSGDYEQYF.

This clone is a singleton in its sample. The chain uses TRBV14 and TRBJ2-5; perhaps TRBD2 as D (5 bases). The length of the CDR3 is 15 residues. V gave up 4 bases and J gave up 5 bases, with 17 bases separating them. CDR1 and CDR2 from the germline V gene are SGHDN and FVKESK. In DNA, the CDR3 is TGTGCCAGCAGCCTTAACGTGGCGGGCGGGGAGACCCAGTACTTC. This translates into CASSLNVAGGETQYF. The full variable domain, rest sourced from reference TRBV14 and TRBJ2-5, is EAGVTQFPSHSVIEKGQTVTLRCDPISGHDNLYWYRRVMGKEIKFLLHFVKESKQDESGMPNNRFLAERTGGTYSTLKVQPAELEDSGVYFCASSLNVAGGETQYFGPGTRLLVL.

V usage is TRBV19 and J usage is TRBJ1-4; D might be TRBD1 (5 bases). The germline CDR1 and CDR2 sequences are LNHDA and SQIVND (reference sequence). There are 15 residues in the CDR3. With 6 bases removed from V and 6 bases from J, the gap between germline ends came to 17 bases. The CDR3 DNA reads as TGTGCCAGTAGCCCTGGGGGGGACGGGGATGAAAAACTGTTTTTT. It translates to CASSPGGDGDEKLFF.

Points on this clone: Germline and junction disagree at one end, which may indicate a read error. The rearrangement joins TRBV27 to TRBJ2-4, with a possible D match to TRBD2 (6 bases). Germline loops: CDR1 MNHEY, CDR2 SMNVEV (reference sequence). The CDR3 loop spans 11 amino acids. The CDR3 protein is CASSRGNIQCF. The CDR3 DNA follows: TGTGCCAGCAGCCGGGGGAACATTCAGTGCTTC.